This T cell receptor (beta chain) derives from a study of shared clonotypes between healthy human individuals. Study-level results: In having few donors, the study represented limited genetic and exposure-history diversity.

The CDR3 is 15 amino acids. J lost 8 bases, V lost 7 bases, and 13 bases had no gene match. Germline V gene sequence: CDR1 MDHEN, CDR2 SYDVKM. Sequenced by immunoSEQ multiplex PCR; TCRdb stores in-frame clones only, minus some. The table records hundreds of thousands of clones, around 74% of them present only once. On this clone: Its specificity is unknown.

The sequence derives from a woman in her 30s in good health. The V call is TRBV28, the J call TRBJ1-2, with 10 nucleotides matching TRBD1. The source material was memory CD4+ T cells sorted from blood. Indicated subset: CD45RA-negative fraction. The CDR3 coding sequence is TGTGCCAGCAACCCGGGGACAGGGGAATTAGGAGGCTACACCTTC. Protein: CASNPGTGELGGYTF.